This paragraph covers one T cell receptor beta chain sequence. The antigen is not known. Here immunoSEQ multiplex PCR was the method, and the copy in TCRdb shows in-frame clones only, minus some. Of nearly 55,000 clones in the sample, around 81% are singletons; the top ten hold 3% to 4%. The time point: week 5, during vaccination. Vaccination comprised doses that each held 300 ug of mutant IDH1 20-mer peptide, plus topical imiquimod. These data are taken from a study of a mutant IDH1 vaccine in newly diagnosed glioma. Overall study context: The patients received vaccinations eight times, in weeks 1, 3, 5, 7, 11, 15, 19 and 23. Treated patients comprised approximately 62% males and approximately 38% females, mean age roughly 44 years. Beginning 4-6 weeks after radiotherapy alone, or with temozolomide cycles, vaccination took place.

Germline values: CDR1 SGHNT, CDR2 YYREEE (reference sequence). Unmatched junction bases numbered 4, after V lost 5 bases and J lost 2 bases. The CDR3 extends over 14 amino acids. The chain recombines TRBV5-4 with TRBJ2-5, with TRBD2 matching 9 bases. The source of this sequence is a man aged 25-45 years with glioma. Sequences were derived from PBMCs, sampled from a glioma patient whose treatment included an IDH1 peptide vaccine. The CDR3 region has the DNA TGTGCCAGCAGTCGCGGGGGGGGGCAAGAGACCCAGTACTTC. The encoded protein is CASSRGGGQETQYF. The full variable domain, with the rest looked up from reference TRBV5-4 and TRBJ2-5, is ETGVTQSPTHLIKTRGQQVTLRCSSQSGHNTVSWYQQALGQGPQFIFQYYREEENGRGNFPPRFSGLQFPNYSSELNVNALELDDSALYLCASSRGGGQETQYFGPGTRLLVL.